What follows is one TCR beta chain and its context. This CDR3 region has 14 residues. Germline CDR1 MNHNS, CDR2 SASEGT. The sample comes from a study of T cells in Graves' hyperthyroidism and ophthalmopathy. TCR beta CDR3 sequences were amplified from RNA transcripts. Researchers ran a first-round RT-PCR on the TCR CDR3 using the HTBI primer set. TCRdb re-analysed the multiplex PCR reads in MiXCR, keeping a single row per CDR3 protein. Among 460,000 or so distinct CDR3 sequences listed, roughly an eighth were seen once. This chain uses TRBV6-1 with TRBJ2-7, with 7 positions matching TRBD2. The J call is in doubt because the DNA end fits TRBJ2-1 better. Sequencing was carried out using blood. The source of this sequence is a woman aged 18 to 35 with Graves' hyperthyroidism. The CDR3 loop is CASSETGGTYEQFF. In DNA form, the CDR3 reads TGTGCCAGCAGTGAAACCGGGGGGACCTACGAGCAGTTCTTC.